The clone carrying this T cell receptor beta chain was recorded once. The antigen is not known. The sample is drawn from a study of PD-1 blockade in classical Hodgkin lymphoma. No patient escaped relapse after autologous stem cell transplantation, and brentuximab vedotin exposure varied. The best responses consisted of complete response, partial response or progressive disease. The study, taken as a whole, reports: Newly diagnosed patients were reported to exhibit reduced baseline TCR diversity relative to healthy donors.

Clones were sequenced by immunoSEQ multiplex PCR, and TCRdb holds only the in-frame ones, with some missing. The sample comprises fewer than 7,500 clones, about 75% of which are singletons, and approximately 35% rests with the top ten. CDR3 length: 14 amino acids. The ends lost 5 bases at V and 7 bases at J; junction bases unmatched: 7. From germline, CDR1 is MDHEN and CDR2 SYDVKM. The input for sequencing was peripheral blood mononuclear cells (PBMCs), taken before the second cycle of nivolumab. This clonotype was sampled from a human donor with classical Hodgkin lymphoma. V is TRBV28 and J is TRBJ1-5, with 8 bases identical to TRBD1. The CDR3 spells CASSPDRAGQPQHF. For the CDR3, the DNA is TGTGCCAGCAGTCCGGACAGGGCTGGGCAGCCCCAGCATTTT.